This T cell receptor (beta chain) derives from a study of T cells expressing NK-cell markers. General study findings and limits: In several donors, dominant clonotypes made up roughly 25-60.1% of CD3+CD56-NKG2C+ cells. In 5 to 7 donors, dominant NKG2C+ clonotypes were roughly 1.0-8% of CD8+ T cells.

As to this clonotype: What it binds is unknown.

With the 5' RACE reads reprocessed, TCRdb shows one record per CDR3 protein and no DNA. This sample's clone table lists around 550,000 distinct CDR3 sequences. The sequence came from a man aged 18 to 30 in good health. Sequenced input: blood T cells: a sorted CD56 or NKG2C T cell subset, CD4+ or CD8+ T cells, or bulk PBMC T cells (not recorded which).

The CDR3 protein is CASSLRQGYEQYF. The chain carries TRBV27 and TRBJ2-7; checking the TCRdb D call of TRBD1 is not possible without DNA. The germline V gene encodes CDR1 MNHEY and CDR2 SMNVEV (reference sequence). This CDR3 has 13 residues.